This is a list of T cell receptor beta chains from one sample in a study of blood T cells in healthy people across ages. TCRdb independently ran MiXCR on the 5' RACE reads; one entry per CDR3 protein. This table has around 780,000 distinct CDR3 sequences, around 50% appearing once. Sequencing was carried out using blood. These receptor sequences come from a man in his forties in good health. CDR3s include the opening cysteine and the closing phenylalanine or tryptophan. A D gene is named only where the DNA matches it firmly. Where a row states a size, it is once, few, many or the class of an expanded clone; other rows omit it.

D gene	V gene	clone size	J gene	CDR3 protein	CDR3 DNA
.	TRBV9	.	TRBJ2-1	CASSVGVPGLSHHEQFF	TGTGCCAGCAGCGTAGGGGTTCCGGGACTCTCCCACCATGAGCAGTTCTTC
TRBD1	TRBV28	.	TRBJ2-5	CASSLPDREETQYF	TGTGCCAGCAGTTTACCAGACAGGGAAGAGACCCAGTACTTC
.	TRBV18	few	TRBJ2-6	CASSPLPVQGYGANVLTF	TGTGCCAGCTCACCACTACCGGTTCAGGGATATGGGGCCAACGTCCTGACTTTC
TRBD1	TRBV2	few	TRBJ2-3	CASRGTALYTDTQYF	TGTGCCAGCAGGGGGACAGCACTTTACACAGATACGCAGTATTTT
.	TRBV28	few	TRBJ2-6	CASRQGSGANVLTF	TGTGCCAGCAGACAGGGTAGCGGGGCCAACGTCCTGACTTTC
.	TRBV12-3/TRBV12-4	few	TRBJ2-2	CASLEANTGELFF	TGTGCCAGTCTGGAGGCGAACACCGGGGAGCTGTTTTTT
.	TRBV12-3/TRBV12-4	many	TRBJ2-5	CASSSGAETQYF	TGTGCCAGCAGTTCTGGGGCAGAGACCCAGTACTTC
TRBD2	TRBV4-3	few	TRBJ2-7	CASSQDAPSGITYEQYF	TGCGCCAGCAGCCAAGATGCCCCTAGCGGTATAACGTACGAGCAGTACTTC
.	TRBV7-2	.	TRBJ1-5	CASSLYEGANQPQHF	TGTGCCAGCAGCTTATATGAGGGTGCCAATCAGCCCCAGCATTTT
.	TRBV7-2	few	TRBJ1-4	CASKEAAATNEKLFF	TGTGCCAGCAAAGAGGCCGCCGCAACTAATGAAAAACTGTTTTTT
.	TRBV29-1	.	TRBJ1-1	CSVRGGAPEAFF	TGCAGCGTTCGGGGGGGGGCCCCTGAAGCTTTCTTT
TRBD1	TRBV27	.	TRBJ1-1	CASSPQTGWRTEAFF	TGTGCCAGCAGTCCGCAGACAGGGTGGCGCACTGAAGCTTTCTTT
TRBD2	TRBV9	few	TRBJ2-3	CASSVRFGGGTDTQYF	TGTGCCAGCAGCGTACGTTTTGGCGGGGGGACAGATACGCAGTATTTT
.	TRBV7-2	.	TRBJ2-4	CASSFWAKNIQYF	TGTGCCAGCAGCTTTTGGGCCAAAAACATTCAGTACTTC
.	TRBV3-1	few	TRBJ1-2	CASSQGANYGYTF	TGTGCCAGCAGCCAAGGGGCTAACTATGGCTACACCTTC
.	TRBV20-1	.	TRBJ2-1	CSAGDIGLKWRFF	TGCAGTGCTGGGGATATAGGACTCAAATGGCGGTTCTTC
TRBD2	TRBV6-5	few	TRBJ2-7	CASSYTAGAHEQYF	TGTGCCAGCAGTTACACAGCGGGAGCTCACGAGCAGTACTTC
.	TRBV4-1	.	TRBJ2-3	CASSQGWVGGTDTQYF	TGCGCCAGCAGCCAAGGGTGGGTAGGTGGGACAGATACGCAGTATTTT
.	TRBV7-2	.	TRBJ2-1	CASSWGLPRTNEQFF	TGTGCCAGCAGCTGGGGACTCCCCCGGACCAATGAGCAGTTCTTC
.	TRBV25-1	few	TRBJ2-5	CASSVLGAGETQYF	TGTGCCAGCAGTGTTTTGGGGGCTGGGGAGACCCAGTACTTC
TRBD2	TRBV12-3/TRBV12-4	.	TRBJ2-5	CASSLSQGGKETQYF	TGTGCCAGCAGTTTATCGCAGGGAGGGAAGGAGACCCAGTACTTC
.	TRBV4-1	.	TRBJ1-4	CASSPSEEKLFF	TGCGCCAGCAGCCCGAGCGAGGAAAAACTGTTTTTT
.	TRBV6-2/TRBV6-3	.	TRBJ2-5	CASTAGRGSGRETQYF	TGTGCCAGCACCGCGGGGCGAGGGTCAGGTAGAGAGACCCAGTACTTC
.	TRBV20-1	.	TRBJ2-7	CSAPSTGEQYF	TGCAGTGCTCCGTCAACGGGAGAGCAGTACTTC
.	TRBV4-2	few	TRBJ2-1	CASSQDLRGAGNEQFF	TGTGCCAGCAGCCAAGATCTCAGGGGAGCGGGGAATGAGCAGTTCTTC
.	TRBV20-1	.	TRBJ2-3	CSAGEPGRNTDTQYF	TGCAGTGCCGGGGAGCCCGGACGAAACACAGATACGCAGTATTTT
.	TRBV5-6	few	TRBJ2-1	CASSLQGPNYNEQFF	TGTGCCAGCAGCTTGCAGGGACCCAACTACAATGAGCAGTTCTTC
.	TRBV27	once	TRBJ2-3	CASSFQITDTQYF	TGTGCCAGCAGTTTTCAGATAACAGATACGCAGTATTTT
.	TRBV20-1	.	TRBJ2-7	CSTRGTTSYEQYF	TGCAGTACTAGGGGCACGACCTCCTACGAGCAGTACTTC
.	TRBV29-1	.	TRBJ2-1	CSAGDTGEQFF	TGCAGCGCTGGGGACACGGGTGAGCAGTTCTTC
.	TRBV9	few	TRBJ1-2	CASSVRAWGYTF	TGTGCCAGCAGCGTCAGGGCCTGGGGCTACACCTTC
.	TRBV5-4	.	TRBJ2-5	CASSLVGARSKETQYF	TGTGCCAGCAGCTTGGTCGGGGCTAGAAGTAAGGAGACCCAGTACTTC
.	TRBV11-2	.	TRBJ2-4	CASSLRLLENNEQYF	TGTGCCAGCAGCTTAAGACTCCTTGAAAACAATGAGCAGTACTTC
TRBD2	TRBV29-1	.	TRBJ2-1	CSVTGLARRLYNEQFF	TGCAGCGTGACCGGACTAGCGCGACGCCTTTACAATGAGCAGTTCTTC
.	TRBV12-3/TRBV12-4	few	TRBJ2-1	CASSFGLVNEQFF	TGTGCCAGCAGTTTTGGGTTAGTCAATGAGCAGTTCTTC
.	TRBV7-9	few	TRBJ2-4	CASSLDGAVGVIQYF	TGTGCCAGCAGCTTAGATGGGGCAGTCGGGGTCATTCAGTACTTC
TRBD1	TRBV6-5	.	TRBJ2-7	CASSLDRAYNEQYF	TGTGCCAGCAGTCTAGACAGGGCCTACAATGAGCAGTACTTC
TRBD1	TRBV6-6	.	TRBJ2-5	CASSTRQGGQETQYF	TGTGCCAGCAGTACCCGACAGGGGGGTCAAGAGACCCAGTACTTC
.	TRBV28	many	TRBJ2-7	CASSPGTYEQYF	TGTGCCAGCAGCCCCGGGACCTACGAGCAGTACTTC
TRBD2	TRBV28	.	TRBJ2-5	CASSLMGGTSGSETQYF	TGTGCCAGCAGTTTGATGGGGGGGACTAGCGGGAGCGAGACCCAGTACTTC
TRBD2	TRBV20-1	few	TRBJ2-7	CSALSGSVRYEQYF	TGCAGTGCTCTTAGCGGGAGCGTGAGATACGAGCAGTACTTC
.	TRBV7-2	.	TRBJ1-5	CASSSAGQPQHF	TGTGCCAGCAGCTCCGCAGGACAGCCCCAGCATTTT
TRBD1	TRBV3-1	few	TRBJ2-7	CASSYGTDYEQYF	TGTGCCAGCAGCTACGGGACAGACTACGAGCAGTACTTC
TRBD1	TRBV5-1	once	TRBJ1-1	CASSLAPGQGATEAFF	TGCGCCAGCAGCTTAGCTCCGGGACAGGGGGCCACTGAAGCTTTCTTT
.	TRBV3-1	.	TRBJ1-5	CASSQAQGPAGGPQHF	TGTGCCAGCAGCCAAGCACAGGGCCCCGCGGGAGGACCCCAGCATTTT
.	TRBV4-2	.	TRBJ2-3	CASSIGGDRTDTQYF	TGTGCCAGCAGTATCGGAGGGGATCGCACAGATACGCAGTATTTT
.	TRBV5-6	.	TRBJ2-5	CASSLERPARTRQETQYF	TGTGCCAGCAGCTTGGAACGCCCGGCCAGGACACGCCAAGAGACCCAGTACTTC
.	TRBV7-2	.	TRBJ2-2	CASSLGGGRGGELFF	TGTGCCAGCAGCTTAGGCGGAGGCAGGGGCGGGGAGCTGTTTTTT